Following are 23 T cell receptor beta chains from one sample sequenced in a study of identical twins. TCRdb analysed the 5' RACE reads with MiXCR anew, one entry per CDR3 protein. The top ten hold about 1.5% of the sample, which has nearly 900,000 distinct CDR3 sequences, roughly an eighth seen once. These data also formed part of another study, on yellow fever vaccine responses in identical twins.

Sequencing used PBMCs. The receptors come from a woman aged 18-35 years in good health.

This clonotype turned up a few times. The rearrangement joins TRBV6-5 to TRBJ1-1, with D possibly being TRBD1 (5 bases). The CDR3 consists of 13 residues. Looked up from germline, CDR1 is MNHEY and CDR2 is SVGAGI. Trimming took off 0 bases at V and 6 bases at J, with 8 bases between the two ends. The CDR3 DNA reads TGTGCCAGCAGTTACTCCTGGGGGGCTGAAGCTTTCTTT. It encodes CASSYSWGAEAFF.

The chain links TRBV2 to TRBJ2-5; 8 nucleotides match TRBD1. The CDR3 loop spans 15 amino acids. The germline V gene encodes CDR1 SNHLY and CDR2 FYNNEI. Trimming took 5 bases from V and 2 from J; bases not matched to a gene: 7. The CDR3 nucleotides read TGTGCCAGCAGTTTTAAAGGGACAGGTCAAGAGACCCAGTACTTC. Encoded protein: CASSFKGTGQETQYF.

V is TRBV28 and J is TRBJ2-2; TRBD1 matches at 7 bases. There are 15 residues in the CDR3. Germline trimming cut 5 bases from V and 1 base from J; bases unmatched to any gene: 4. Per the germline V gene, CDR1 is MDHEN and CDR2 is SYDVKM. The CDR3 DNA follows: TGTGCCAGCAGTGAGGGACAGATGAACACCGGGGAGCTGTTTTTT. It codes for CASSEGQMNTGELFF.

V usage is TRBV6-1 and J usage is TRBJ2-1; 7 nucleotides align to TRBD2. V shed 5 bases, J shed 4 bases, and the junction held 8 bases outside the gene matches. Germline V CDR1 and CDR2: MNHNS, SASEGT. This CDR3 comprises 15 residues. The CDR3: CASSQAGRGYNEQFF. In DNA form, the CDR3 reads TGTGCCAGCAGTCAGGCAGGGAGGGGTTACAATGAGCAGTTCTTC.

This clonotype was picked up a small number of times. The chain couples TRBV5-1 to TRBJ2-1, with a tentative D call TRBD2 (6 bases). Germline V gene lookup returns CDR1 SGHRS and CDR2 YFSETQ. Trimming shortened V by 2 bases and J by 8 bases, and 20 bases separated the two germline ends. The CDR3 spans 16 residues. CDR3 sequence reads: CASSLRSRASADEQFF. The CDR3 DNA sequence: TGCGCCAGCAGCTTAAGATCTAGGGCTAGCGCGGATGAGCAGTTCTTC.

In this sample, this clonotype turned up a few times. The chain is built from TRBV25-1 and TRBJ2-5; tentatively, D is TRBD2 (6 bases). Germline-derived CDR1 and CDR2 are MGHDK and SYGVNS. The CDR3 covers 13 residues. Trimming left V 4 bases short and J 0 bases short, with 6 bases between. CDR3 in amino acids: CASSAGDQETQYF. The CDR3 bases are TGTGCCAGCAGTGCGGGAGACCAAGAGACCCAGTACTTC.

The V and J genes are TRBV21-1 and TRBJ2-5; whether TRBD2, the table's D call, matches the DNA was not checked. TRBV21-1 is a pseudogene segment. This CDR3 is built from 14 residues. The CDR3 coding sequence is TGTGCCAGCAGCAAATCCCTAGTCCGAGAGACCCAGTACTTC. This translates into CASSKSLVRETQYF.

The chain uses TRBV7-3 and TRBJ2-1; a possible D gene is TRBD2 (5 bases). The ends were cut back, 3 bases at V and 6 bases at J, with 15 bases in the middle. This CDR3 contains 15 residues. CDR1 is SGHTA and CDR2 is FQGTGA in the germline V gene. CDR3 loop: CASSFLPGLLNEQFF. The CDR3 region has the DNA TGTGCCAGCAGCTTCCTGCCCGGACTCCTCAATGAGCAGTTCTTC.

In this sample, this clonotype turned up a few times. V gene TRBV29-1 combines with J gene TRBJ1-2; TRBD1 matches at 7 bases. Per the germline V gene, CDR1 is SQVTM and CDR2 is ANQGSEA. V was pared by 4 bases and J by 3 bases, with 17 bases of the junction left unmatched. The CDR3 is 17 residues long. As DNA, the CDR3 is TGCAGCGTTGTTGGAGGGCAGGGGGATCAGAGTGACTATGGCTACACCTTC. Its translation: CSVVGGQGDQSDYGYTF.

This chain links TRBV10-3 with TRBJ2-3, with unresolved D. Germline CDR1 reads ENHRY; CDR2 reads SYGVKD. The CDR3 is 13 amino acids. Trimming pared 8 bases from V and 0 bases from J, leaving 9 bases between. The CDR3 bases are TGTGCCATCGGATCAGTTAGCACAGATACGCAGTATTTT. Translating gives CAIGSVSTDTQYF.

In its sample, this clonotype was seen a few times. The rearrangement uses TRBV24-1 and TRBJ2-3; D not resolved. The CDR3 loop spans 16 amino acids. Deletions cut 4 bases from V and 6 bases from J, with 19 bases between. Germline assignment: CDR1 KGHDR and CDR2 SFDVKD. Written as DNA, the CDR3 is TGTGCCACCAGTGACGTGGTAGGCTCCGCGATGGATACGCAGTATTTT. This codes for CATSDVVGSAMDTQYF.

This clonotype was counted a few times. CDR3 protein: CASSPAGGALDEQFF. The CDR3, as DNA: TGTGCCAGCAGTCCGGCCGGGGGGGCCCTAGATGAGCAGTTCTTC. J is TRBJ2-1 and V is TRBV7-2; 8 bases match TRBD2. The CDR3 has 15 amino acids. CDR1 and CDR2 (germline): SGHTA, FQGNSA. The trim removed 6 bases at V and 8 bases at J, leaving 12 bases unmatched.

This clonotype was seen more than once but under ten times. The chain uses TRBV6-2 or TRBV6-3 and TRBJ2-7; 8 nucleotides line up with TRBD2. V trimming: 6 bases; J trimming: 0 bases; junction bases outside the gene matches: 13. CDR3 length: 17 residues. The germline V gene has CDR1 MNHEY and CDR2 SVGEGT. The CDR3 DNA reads TGTGCCAGCAGCAACGGAGGGAGCGGGGGACCCTCCTACGAGCAGTACGTC. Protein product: CASSNGGSGGPSYEQYV.

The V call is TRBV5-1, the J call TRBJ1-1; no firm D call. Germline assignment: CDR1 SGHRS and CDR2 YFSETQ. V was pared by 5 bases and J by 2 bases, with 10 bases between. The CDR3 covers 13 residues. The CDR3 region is CASRSPANTEAFF. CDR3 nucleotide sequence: TGCGCCAGCAGATCCCCAGCAAACACTGAAGCTTTCTTT.

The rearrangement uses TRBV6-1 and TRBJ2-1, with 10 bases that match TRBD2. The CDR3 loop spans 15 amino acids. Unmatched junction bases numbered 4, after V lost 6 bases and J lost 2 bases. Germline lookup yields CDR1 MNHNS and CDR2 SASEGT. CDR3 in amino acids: CASSKLAGTYNEQFF. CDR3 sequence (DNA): TGTGCCAGCAGCAAACTAGCGGGAACCTACAATGAGCAGTTCTTC.

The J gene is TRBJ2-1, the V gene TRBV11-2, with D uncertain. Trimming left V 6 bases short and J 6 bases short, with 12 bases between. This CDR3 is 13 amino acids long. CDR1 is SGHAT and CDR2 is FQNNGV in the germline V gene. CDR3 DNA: TGTGCCAGCAGGCGCCCTCCTCTCAATGAGCAGTTCTTC. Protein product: CASRRPPLNEQFF.

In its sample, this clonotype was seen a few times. The CDR3 nucleotides are TGTGCCAGCAGACCCGAACTTGGACCCCTCCACTTT. As protein: CASRPELGPLHF. The chain joins TRBV12-3 or TRBV12-4 to TRBJ1-6; no reliable D call. The CDR3 sequence is 12 residues long. V was pared by 6 bases and J by 12 bases, with 12 bases between.

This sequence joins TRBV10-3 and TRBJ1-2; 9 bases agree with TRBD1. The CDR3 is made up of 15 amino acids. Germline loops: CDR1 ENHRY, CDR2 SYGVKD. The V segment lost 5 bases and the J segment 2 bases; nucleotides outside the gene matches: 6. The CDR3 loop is CAISSGTGTNYGYTF. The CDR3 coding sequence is TGTGCCATCAGTTCGGGGACAGGGACGAACTATGGCTACACCTTC.

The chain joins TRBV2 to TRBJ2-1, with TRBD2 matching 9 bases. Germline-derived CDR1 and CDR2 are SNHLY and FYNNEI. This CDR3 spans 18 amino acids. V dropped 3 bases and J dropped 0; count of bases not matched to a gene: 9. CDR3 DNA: TGTGCCAGCAGTGAGAGGACTAGCGCGTACAGCTCCTACAATGAGCAGTTCTTC. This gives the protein CASSERTSAYSSYNEQFF.

The CDR3 nucleotides are TGTGCCAGCTCACCGCCCGGGAAGGCGGGTGAAAAACTGTTTTTT. Protein product: CASSPPGKAGEKLFF. The genes are TRBV18 and TRBJ1-4; D is uncertain. The CDR3 loop spans 15 amino acids. In germline, CDR1 is KGHSH, CDR2 LQKENI. Trimming cost V 3 bases and J 7 bases, with 15 bases left between them. The whole variable domain, remainder taken from reference TRBV18 and TRBJ1-4, is NAGVMQNPRHLVRRRGQEARLRCSPMKGHSHVYWYRQLPEEGLKFMVYLQKENIIDESGMPKERFSAEFPKEGPSILRIQQVVRGDSAAYFCASSPPGKAGEKLFFGSGTQLSVL.

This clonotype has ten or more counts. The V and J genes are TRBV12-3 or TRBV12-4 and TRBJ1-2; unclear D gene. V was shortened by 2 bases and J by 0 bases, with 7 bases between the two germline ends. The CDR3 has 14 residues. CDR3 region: CASSLQATNYGYTF. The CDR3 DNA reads TGTGCCAGCAGTTTACAGGCGACTAACTATGGCTACACCTTC.

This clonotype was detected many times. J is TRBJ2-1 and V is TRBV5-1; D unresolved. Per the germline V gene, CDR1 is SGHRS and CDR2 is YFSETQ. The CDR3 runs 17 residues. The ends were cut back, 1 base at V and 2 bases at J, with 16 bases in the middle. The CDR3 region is CASSLPPGQLTYNEQFF. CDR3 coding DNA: TGCGCCAGCAGCTTGCCCCCCGGCCAGCTGACCTACAATGAGCAGTTCTTC.

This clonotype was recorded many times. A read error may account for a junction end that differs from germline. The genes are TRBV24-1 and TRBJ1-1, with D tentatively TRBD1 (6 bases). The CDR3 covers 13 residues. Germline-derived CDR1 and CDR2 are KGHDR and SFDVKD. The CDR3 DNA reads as TGTGCCACCAGGGATTTGGGGGCCGGTGAAGCTTTCTTT. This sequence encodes CATRDLGAGEAFF.